This TCR beta chain was profiled in a study of early T cells in non-severe SARS-CoV-2 infection. Each cDNA molecule carried a unique molecular identifier. TCRdb fed the 5' RACE reads into MiXCR, producing one record per CDR3 protein. The sample shows some 82,000 distinct CDR3 sequences, roughly 6% of them seen only once. A note on this clonotype: Its specificity is not known.

Overall study results and limits: Missing private and CD4 specificities, VDJdb matching favored anti-spike CD8 responses.

V trimming: 4 bases; J trimming: 5 bases; junction bases outside the gene matches: 10. This CDR3 contains 16 residues. Germline V gene sequence: CDR1 SGHRS, CDR2 YFSETQ. The sample taken for sequencing was whole blood. The J gene is TRBJ2-1, the V gene TRBV5-1; 9 nucleotides match TRBD1. This sequence was found in an adult who was a healthcare worker with PCR-confirmed SARS-CoV-2 infection or an uninfected control (not recorded which). The CDR3 bases are TGCGCCAGCAGCGCCGCCGGGACAGGGAGAGACAATGAGCAGTTCTTC. It translates to CASSAAGTGRDNEQFF.